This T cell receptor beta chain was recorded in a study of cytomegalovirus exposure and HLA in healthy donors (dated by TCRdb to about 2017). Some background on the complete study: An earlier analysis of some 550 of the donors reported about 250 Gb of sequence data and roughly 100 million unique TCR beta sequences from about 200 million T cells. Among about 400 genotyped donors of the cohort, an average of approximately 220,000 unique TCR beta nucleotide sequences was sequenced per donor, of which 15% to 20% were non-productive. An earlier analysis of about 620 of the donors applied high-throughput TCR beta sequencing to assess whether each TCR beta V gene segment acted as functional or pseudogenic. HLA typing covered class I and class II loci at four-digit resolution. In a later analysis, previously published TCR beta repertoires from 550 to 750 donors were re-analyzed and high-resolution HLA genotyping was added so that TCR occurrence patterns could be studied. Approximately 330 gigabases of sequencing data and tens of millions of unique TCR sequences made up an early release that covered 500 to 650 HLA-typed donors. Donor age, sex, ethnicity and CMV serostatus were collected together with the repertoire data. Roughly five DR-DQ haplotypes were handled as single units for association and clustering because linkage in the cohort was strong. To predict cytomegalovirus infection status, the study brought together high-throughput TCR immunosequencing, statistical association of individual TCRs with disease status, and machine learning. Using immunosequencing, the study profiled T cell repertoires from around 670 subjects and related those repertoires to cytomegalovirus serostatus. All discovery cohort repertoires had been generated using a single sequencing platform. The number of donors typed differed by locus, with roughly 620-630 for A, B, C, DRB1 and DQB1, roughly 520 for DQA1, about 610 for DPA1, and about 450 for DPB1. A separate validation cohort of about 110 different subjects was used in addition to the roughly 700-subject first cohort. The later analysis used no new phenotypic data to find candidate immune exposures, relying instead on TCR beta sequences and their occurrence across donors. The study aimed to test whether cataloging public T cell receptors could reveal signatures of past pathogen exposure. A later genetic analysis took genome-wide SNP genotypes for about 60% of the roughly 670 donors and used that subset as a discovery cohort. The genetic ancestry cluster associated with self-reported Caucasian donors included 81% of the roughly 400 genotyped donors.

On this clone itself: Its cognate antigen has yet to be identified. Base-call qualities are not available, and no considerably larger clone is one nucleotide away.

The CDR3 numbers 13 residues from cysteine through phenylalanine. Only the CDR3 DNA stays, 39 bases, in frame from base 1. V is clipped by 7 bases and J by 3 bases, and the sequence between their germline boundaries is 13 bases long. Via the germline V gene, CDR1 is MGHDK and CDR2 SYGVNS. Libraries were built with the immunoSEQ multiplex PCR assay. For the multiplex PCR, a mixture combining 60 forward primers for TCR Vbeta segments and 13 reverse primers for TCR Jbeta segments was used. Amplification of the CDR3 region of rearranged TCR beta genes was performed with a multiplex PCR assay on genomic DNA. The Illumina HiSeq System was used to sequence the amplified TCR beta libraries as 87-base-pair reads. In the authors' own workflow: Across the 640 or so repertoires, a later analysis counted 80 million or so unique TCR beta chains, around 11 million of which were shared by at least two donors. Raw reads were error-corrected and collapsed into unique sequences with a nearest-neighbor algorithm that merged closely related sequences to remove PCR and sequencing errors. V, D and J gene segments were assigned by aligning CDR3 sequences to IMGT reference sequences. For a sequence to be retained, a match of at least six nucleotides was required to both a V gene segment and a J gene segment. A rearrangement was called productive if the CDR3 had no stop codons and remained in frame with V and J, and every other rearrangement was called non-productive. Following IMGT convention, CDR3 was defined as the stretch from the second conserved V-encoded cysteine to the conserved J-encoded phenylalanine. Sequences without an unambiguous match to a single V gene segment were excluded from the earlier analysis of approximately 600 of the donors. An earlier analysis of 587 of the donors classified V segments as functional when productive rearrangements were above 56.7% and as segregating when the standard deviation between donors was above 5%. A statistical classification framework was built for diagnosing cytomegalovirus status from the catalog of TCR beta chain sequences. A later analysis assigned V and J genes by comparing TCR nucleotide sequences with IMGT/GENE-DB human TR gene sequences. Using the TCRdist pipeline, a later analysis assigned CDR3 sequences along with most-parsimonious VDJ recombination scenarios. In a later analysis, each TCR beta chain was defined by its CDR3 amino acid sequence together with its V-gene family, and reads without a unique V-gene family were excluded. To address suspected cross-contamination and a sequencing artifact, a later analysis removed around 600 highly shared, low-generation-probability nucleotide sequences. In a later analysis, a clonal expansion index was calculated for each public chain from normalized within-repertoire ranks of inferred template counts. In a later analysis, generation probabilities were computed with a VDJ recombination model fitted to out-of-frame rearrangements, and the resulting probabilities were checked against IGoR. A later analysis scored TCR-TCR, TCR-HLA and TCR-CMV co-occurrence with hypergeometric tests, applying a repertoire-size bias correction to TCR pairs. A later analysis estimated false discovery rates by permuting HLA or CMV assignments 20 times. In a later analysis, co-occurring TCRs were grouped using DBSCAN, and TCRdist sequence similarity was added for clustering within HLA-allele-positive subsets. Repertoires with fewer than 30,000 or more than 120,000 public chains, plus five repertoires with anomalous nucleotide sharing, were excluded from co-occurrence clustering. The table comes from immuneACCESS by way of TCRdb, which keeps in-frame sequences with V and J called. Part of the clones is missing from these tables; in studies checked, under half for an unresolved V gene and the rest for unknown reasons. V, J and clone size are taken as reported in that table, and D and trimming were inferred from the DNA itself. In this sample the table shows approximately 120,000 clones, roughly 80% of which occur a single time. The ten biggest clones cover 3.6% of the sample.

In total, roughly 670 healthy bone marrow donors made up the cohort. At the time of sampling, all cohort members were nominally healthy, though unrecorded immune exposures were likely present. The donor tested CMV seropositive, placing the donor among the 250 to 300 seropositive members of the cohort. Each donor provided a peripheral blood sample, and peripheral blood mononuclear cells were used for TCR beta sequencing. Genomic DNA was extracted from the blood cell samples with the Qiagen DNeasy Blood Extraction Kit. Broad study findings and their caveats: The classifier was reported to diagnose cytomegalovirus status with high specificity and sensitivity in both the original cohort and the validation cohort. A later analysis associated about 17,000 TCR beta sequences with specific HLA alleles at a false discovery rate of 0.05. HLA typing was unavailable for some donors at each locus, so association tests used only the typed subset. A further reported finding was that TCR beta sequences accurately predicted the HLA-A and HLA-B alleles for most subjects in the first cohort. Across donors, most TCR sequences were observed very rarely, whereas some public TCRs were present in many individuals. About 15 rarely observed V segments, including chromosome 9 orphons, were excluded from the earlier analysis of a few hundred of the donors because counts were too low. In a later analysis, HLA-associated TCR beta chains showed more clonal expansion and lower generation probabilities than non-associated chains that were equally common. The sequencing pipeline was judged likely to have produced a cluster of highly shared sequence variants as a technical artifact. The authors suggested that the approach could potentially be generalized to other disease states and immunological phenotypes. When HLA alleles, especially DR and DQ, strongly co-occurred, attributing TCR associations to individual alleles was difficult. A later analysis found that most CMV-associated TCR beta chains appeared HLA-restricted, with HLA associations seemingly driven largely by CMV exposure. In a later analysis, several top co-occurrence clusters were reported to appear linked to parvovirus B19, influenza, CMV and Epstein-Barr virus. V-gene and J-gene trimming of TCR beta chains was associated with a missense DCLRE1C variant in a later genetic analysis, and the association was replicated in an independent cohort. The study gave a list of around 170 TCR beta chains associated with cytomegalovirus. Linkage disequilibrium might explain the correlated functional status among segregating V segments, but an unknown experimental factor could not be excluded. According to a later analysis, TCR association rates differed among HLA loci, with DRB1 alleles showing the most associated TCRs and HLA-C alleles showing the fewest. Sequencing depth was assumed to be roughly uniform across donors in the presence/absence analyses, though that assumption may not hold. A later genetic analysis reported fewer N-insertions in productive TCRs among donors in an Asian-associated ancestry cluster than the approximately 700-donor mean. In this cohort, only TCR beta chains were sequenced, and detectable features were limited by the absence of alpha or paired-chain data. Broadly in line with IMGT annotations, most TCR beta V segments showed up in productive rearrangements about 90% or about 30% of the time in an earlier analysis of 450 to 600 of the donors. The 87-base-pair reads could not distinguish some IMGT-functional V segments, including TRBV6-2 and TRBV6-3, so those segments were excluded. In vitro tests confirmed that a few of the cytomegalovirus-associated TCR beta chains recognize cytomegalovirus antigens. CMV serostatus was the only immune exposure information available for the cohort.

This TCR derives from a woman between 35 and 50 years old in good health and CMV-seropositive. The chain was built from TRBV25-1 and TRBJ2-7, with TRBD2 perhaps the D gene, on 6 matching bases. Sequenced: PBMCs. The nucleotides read TGTGCCAGCATGGGATCCGGGGGCTACGAGCAGTACTTC. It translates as CASMGSGGYEQYF.